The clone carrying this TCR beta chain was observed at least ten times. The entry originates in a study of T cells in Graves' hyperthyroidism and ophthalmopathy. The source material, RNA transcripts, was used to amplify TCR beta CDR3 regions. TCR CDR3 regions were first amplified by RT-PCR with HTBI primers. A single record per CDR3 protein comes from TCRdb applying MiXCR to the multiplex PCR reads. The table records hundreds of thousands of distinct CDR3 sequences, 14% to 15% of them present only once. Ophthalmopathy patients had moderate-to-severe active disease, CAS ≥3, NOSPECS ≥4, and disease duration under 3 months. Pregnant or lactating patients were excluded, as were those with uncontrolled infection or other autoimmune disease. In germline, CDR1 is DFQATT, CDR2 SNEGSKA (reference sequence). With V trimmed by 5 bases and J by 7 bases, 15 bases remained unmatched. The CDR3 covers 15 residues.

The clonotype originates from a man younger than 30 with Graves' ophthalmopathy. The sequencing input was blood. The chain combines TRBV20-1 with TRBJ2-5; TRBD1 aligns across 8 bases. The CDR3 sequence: CSAGVPGQAVGTQYF. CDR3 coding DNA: TGCAGTGCTGGGGTCCCGGGACAGGCGGTGGGGACCCAGTACTTC.